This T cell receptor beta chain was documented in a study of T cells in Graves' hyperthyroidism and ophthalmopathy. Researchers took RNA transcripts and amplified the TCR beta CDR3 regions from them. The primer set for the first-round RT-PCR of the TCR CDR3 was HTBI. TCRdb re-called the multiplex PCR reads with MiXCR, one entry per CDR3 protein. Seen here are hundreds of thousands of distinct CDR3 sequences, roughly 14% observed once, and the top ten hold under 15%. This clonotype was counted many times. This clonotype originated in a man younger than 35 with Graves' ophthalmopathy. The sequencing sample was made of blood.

CDR3 region: CSVVQGLSGYTF. CDR3 sequence (DNA): TGCAGCGTTGTGCAGGGTTTGTCTGGCTACACCTTC. The chain couples TRBV29-1 to TRBJ1-2, with D perhaps matching TRBD1 (5 bases). In germline, CDR1 is SQVTM, CDR2 ANQGSEA. Deletions cut 4 bases from V and 7 bases from J, with 13 bases between. The CDR3 length is 12 residues. Full variable domain (remainder filled in from reference TRBV29-1 and TRBJ1-2): SAVISQKPSRDICQRGTSLTIQCQVDSQVTMMFWYRQQPGQSLTLIATANQGSEATYESGFVIDKFPISRPNLTFSTLTVSNMSPEDSSIYLCSVVQGLSGYTFGSGTRLTVV.